The 31 T cell receptor beta chains reported below all come from one sample, sequenced in a study of blood T cell repertoires in COVID-19. TCRdb keeps only in-frame clones here, not all; method: immunoSEQ multiplex PCR. This sample has about 280,000 clones, with about 90% found just once. Material for sequencing was peripheral blood. The source is a woman aged 45-59 years who had recovered from COVID-19.

The chain combines TRBV5-1 with TRBJ2-7; a possible D gene is TRBD2 (5 bases). V gave up 0 bases and J gave up 7 bases, with 8 bases separating them. Germline lookup yields CDR1 SGHRS and CDR2 YFSETQ. The CDR3 is 12 amino acids. The DNA of the CDR3 is TGCGCCAGCAGCTTGGTGGGCGGGGAGCAGTACTTC. The encoded protein is CASSLVGGEQYF. Based on the CDR3 plus reference TRBV5-1 and TRBJ2-7, the full variable domain is KAGVTQTPRYLIKTRGQQVTLSCSPISGHRSVSWYQQTPGQGLQFLFEYFSETQRNKGNFPGRFSGRQFSNSRSEMNVSTLELGDSALYLCASSLVGGEQYFGPGTRLTVT.

Here the CDR3 reads CASSLIRVGNTEAFF. CDR3 bases: TGTGCCAGCAGTTTAATTAGAGTCGGGAACACTGAAGCTTTCTTT. This chain joins TRBV27 and TRBJ1-1; no reliable D call. The ends were cut back, 2 bases at V and 1 base at J, with 11 bases in the middle. The germline gives CDR1 MNHEY, CDR2 SMNVEV (reference sequence). The CDR3 runs to 15 residues.

This chain uses TRBV6-5 with TRBJ1-2; 7 bases fit TRBD1. Germline trimming cut 4 bases from V and 4 bases from J; bases unmatched to any gene: 12. CDR3 length equals 16 residues. Germline V CDR1 and CDR2: MNHEY, SVGAGI. The CDR3 DNA reads as TGTGCCAGCAGTTCGTCGACAGGGCGGAAGATCTATGGCTACACCTTC. Its translation is CASSSSTGRKIYGYTF.

CDR3 sequence: CASSFRVLDGYTF. DNA for the CDR3: TGTGCCAGCAGTTTCAGGGTGTTGGATGGCTACACCTTC. The J gene is TRBJ1-2, the V gene TRBV12-3 or TRBV12-4; the D gene is possibly TRBD1 (5 bases). The V gene lost 3 bases and the J gene lost 6 bases, with 11 bases spanning the gap. The CDR3 is 13 residues long.

The CDR3 region has the DNA TGTGCCAGCAGTAAAACCGGGACTAGCTACGAGCAGTACTTC. As protein: CASSKTGTSYEQYF. The genes are TRBV6-6 and TRBJ2-7; 8 positions match TRBD2. J was trimmed by 3 bases and V by 5 bases; bases with no gene match: 6. Germline values: CDR1 MNHNY, CDR2 SVGAGI (reference sequence). This CDR3 is built from 14 residues.

CDR3 sequence (DNA): TGTGCCAGCAGCTTGGGCGGGACAGGGGCTAGGCCTCGGCAGTTCTTC. Translated, it gives CASSLGGTGARPRQFF. V gene TRBV5-6 combines with J gene TRBJ2-1, with 10 nucleotides matching TRBD1. Germline CDR1 reads SGHDT; CDR2 reads YYEEEE. The V segment lost 0 bases and the J segment 12 bases; nucleotides outside the gene matches: 12. The CDR3 extends over 16 amino acids.

The chain combines TRBV6-5 with TRBJ2-7; TRBD1 might be the D (5 bases). CDR1 MNHEY and CDR2 SVGAGI come from the germline V gene. There are 12 residues in the CDR3. The CDR3 region is CASQGTSYEQYF. DNA of the CDR3: TGTGCGAGCCAGGGCACTTCCTACGAGCAGTACTTC.

This sequence joins TRBV9 and TRBJ1-4; D ambiguous. Germline-derived CDR1 and CDR2 are SGDLS and YYNGEE. Trimming removed 3 bases at V and 6 bases at J, with 9 bases between. The CDR3 covers 13 residues. CDR3 DNA: TGTGCCAGCAGCGGCCGGGTGGATGAAAAACTGTTTTTT. Translated: CASSGRVDEKLFF.

The gene calls are TRBV5-1 and TRBJ1-1; D is perhaps TRBD1 (6 bases). V lost 4 bases to trimming and J lost 1 base, with 14 bases between them. This CDR3 has 15 amino acids. Germline CDR1 SGHRS, CDR2 YFSETQ. CDR3 sequence: CASSLEGVRNTEAFF. Here the CDR3 DNA reads TGCGCCAGCAGCCTCGAGGGGGTCAGGAACACTGAAGCTTTCTTT.

The CDR3 coding sequence is TGTGCCAGCTCACCAATCGGTAGCGGGGGGATACGAACCGGGGAGCTGTTTTTT. It specifies CASSPIGSGGIRTGELFF. V gene TRBV18 combines with J gene TRBJ2-2; 10 positions agree with TRBD2. CDR3 length: 18 amino acids. Germline loops: CDR1 KGHSH, CDR2 LQKENI. The junction had 11 bases not matched to a gene; V was cut back by 2 bases and J by 5 bases.

V and J are TRBV29-1 and TRBJ1-2; the match to TRBD1 covers 7 bases. V gave up 6 bases and J gave up 5 bases; unmatched junction bases: 15. CDR3 size: 15 residues. Per the germline V gene, CDR1 is SQVTM and CDR2 is ANQGSEA. CDR3 in DNA: TGCAGCGTCCGGGACAGAGAGACCCTTTATTATGGCTACACCTTC. This translates into CSVRDRETLYYGYTF.

V gene TRBV19 combines with J gene TRBJ1-2; D unresolved. Germline assignment: CDR1 LNHDA and CDR2 SQIVND (reference sequence). The CDR3 has 13 residues. Trimming shortened V by 9 bases and J by 8 bases, and 19 bases separated the two germline ends. This CDR3 reads CASRSSNSRGYTF. CDR3 DNA sequence: TGTGCCAGCCGGTCCTCGAATTCCAGGGGCTACACCTTC.

The genes are TRBV30 and TRBJ2-7, with D perhaps matching TRBD2 (5 bases). CDR3 size: 12 residues. Germline CDR1 GTSNPN, CDR2 SVGIG (reference sequence). Between the trimmed V and J ends, which lost 1 base and 5 bases, there was a span of 9 bases. The DNA for the CDR3 is TGTGCCTGGAGTGAAGCCGGGGACGAGCAGTACTTC. This sequence encodes CAWSEAGDEQYF.

The V and J genes are TRBV28 and TRBJ1-1; 8 bases are shared with TRBD1. The CDR3 covers 12 residues. Germline loops: CDR1 MDHEN, CDR2 SYDVKM. V lost 5 bases to trimming and J lost 8 bases; unmatched junction nucleotides: 4. The DNA of the CDR3 is TGTGCCAGCAGTACAGGACAGGGCGAAGCTTTCTTT. Amino acids: CASSTGQGEAFF. Full variable domain (missing parts from reference TRBV28 and TRBJ1-1): DVKVTQSSRYLVKRTGEKVFLECVQDMDHENMFWYRQDPGLGLRLIYFSYDVKMKEKGDIPEGYSVSREKKERFSLILESASTNQTSMYLCASSTGQGEAFFGQGTRLTVV.

This clone was picked up one time. The chain joins TRBV29-1 to TRBJ2-7; TRBD1 agrees at 7 bases. The V gene end was trimmed by 5 bases and the J gene end by 5 bases; junction bases not matched to a gene: 12. This CDR3 contains 14 residues. Germline CDR1 is SQVTM and CDR2 is ANQGSEA. CDR3 coding DNA: TGCAGCGTTAGAAAAAGGACAGGAAGGAACGAGCAGTACTTC. Protein product: CSVRKRTGRNEQYF.

This clone was counted between two and nine times. This chain links TRBV27 with TRBJ1-2, with D possibly matching TRBD1 (5 bases). The CDR3 is made up of 15 amino acids. In germline, CDR1 is MNHEY, CDR2 SMNVEV (reference sequence). V dropped 6 bases and J dropped 3 bases, with 17 bases sitting between them. Here the CDR3 DNA reads TGTGCCAGCAGCTCCGGCGGGACGTTTTACTATGGCTACACCTTC. Residues: CASSSGGTFYYGYTF.

The genes are TRBV2 and TRBJ1-1, with unresolved D. The germline V gene encodes CDR1 SNHLY and CDR2 FYNNEI. V lost 7 bases to trimming and J lost 1 base, with 13 bases between them. This CDR3 contains 14 residues. In DNA form, the CDR3 reads TGTGCCAGCAACGTCTGGGCAGGGAACACTGAAGCTTTCTTT. Protein sequence: CASNVWAGNTEAFF.

The rearrangement joins TRBV5-4 to TRBJ2-2; 9 positions match TRBD1. The V gene's germline CDR1 is SGHNT and CDR2 YYREEE (reference sequence). The CDR3 has 16 residues. Unmatched junction bases numbered 5, after V lost 1 base and J lost 4 bases. The CDR3 nucleotides read TGTGCCAGCAGCTTGAGGGGACAGGGAGGCACCGGGGAGCTGTTTTTT. This encodes CASSLRGQGGTGELFF.

This chain joins TRBV3-1 (or the pseudogene TRBV3-2) and TRBJ2-7; TRBD1 might be the D (6 bases). The CDR3 is made up of 18 amino acids. CDR1 is LGHDT, CDR2 YNNKEL, per germline (reference sequence). V gave up 0 bases and J gave up 3 bases, with 21 bases separating them. The CDR3 region has the DNA TGTGCCAGCAGCCAAGACAAGTTCTGGCAGGGGATTGTCTACGAGCAGTACTTC. It encodes CASSQDKFWQGIVYEQYF.

The chain couples TRBV6-5 to TRBJ1-6; 9 bases line up with TRBD1. V dropped 7 bases and J dropped 3; count of bases not matched to a gene: 1. Germline CDR1 reads MNHEY; CDR2 reads SVGAGI. The CDR3 has 14 amino acids. DNA for the CDR3: TGTGCCAGCACGACAGGGGGCTATAATTCACCCCTCCACTTT. The encoded protein is CASTTGGYNSPLHF.

The chain joins TRBV12-3 or TRBV12-4 to TRBJ1-5; TRBD1 might be the D (5 bases). V dropped 1 base and J dropped 5 bases, with 6 bases sitting between them. The CDR3 spans 13 residues. Written as DNA, the CDR3 is TGTGCCAGCAGTTTAGAGGGGTATCAGCCCCAGCATTTT. Protein product: CASSLEGYQPQHF.

The V and J genes are TRBV11-1 and TRBJ1-1; tentatively, D is TRBD1 (6 bases). V lost 5 bases and J lost 3, with 10 bases in between. CDR1 is SGHAT and CDR2 is FQDESV in the germline V gene (reference sequence). This CDR3 comprises 13 residues. Here the CDR3 DNA reads TGTGCCAGCAGCCCAACAGGGTACACTGAAGCTTTCTTT. It yields the protein CASSPTGYTEAFF.

This clone has more than one count but fewer than ten. The chain has TRBV28 and TRBJ2-1, with 12 bases that match TRBD2. The CDR3 has 13 amino acids. From germline, CDR1 is MDHEN and CDR2 SYDVKM. The trim removed 8 bases at V and 7 bases at J, leaving 3 bases unmatched. DNA of the CDR3: TGTGCCAGCCTAGCGGGAGGGCATAATGAGCAGTTCTTC. The encoded protein is CASLAGGHNEQFF.

The CDR3 nucleotides read TGTGCCAGCAGTTGGGACAGGGAATCCCTCTCTGGGGCCAACGTCCTGACTTTC. Translated: CASSWDRESLSGANVLTF. The V and J genes are TRBV6-2 or TRBV6-3 and TRBJ2-6; TRBD1 agrees at 9 bases. The CDR3 loop spans 18 amino acids. V was clipped by 4 bases and J by 0 bases; unmatched bases: 7. Germline V gene data show CDR1 as MNHEY and CDR2 as SVGEGT.

The rearrangement uses TRBV5-4 and TRBJ2-7; 11 nucleotides line up with TRBD1. V shed 0 bases and J 4 bases; nucleotides not matched to a gene: 6. CDR1 and CDR2 from the germline V gene are SGHNT and YYREEE (reference sequence). The CDR3 consists of 16 residues. The CDR3 sequence is CASSLGTGGVLYEQYF. CDR3 nucleotide sequence: TGTGCCAGCAGCTTGGGGACAGGGGGCGTTTTGTACGAGCAGTACTTC.

The V gene is TRBV6-5, the J gene TRBJ2-2; TRBD2 aligns across 12 bases. V dropped 5 bases and J dropped 5; count of bases not matched to a gene: 3. The CDR3 runs 15 residues. Germline V gives CDR1 MNHEY, CDR2 SVGAGI. The CDR3 region is CASSPLAGGTGELFF. CDR3 in DNA: TGTGCCAGCAGTCCGCTAGCGGGAGGGACCGGGGAGCTGTTTTTT.

This clone has just one count. The rearrangement uses TRBV4-2 and TRBJ2-2; D is possibly TRBD1 (6 bases). CDR3 length equals 14 residues. The germline gives CDR1 LGHNA, CDR2 YNFKEQ. V shed 8 bases and J shed 0 bases, with 10 bases lying between them. The CDR3 nucleotides are TGTGCCAGCCGTACAGGGACGAACACCGGGGAGCTGTTTTTT. Protein product: CASRTGTNTGELFF.

The CDR3 sequence is CASSFDNSNQPQHF. The CDR3 nucleotides are TGTGCCAGCAGTTTCGACAACAGCAATCAGCCCCAGCATTTT. The chain has TRBV28 and TRBJ1-5; D gene uncertain. From germline, CDR1 is MDHEN and CDR2 SYDVKM. The V and J ends lost 3 bases and 1 base respectively, with 7 bases between them. The CDR3 has 14 residues.

The chain recombines TRBV27 with TRBJ1-2; no reliable D call. This CDR3 contains 13 residues. Germline CDR1 and CDR2: MNHEY and SMNVEV (reference sequence). V lost 3 bases to trimming and J lost 4 bases, with 9 bases between them. CDR3 bases: TGTGCCAGCAGTTTGTCGGGGATCTATGGCTACACCTTC. It encodes CASSLSGIYGYTF.

The genes are TRBV28 and TRBJ2-7; 16 bases are a match to TRBD2. The CDR3 has 17 amino acids. The trim removed 3 bases at V and 7 bases at J, leaving 9 bases unmatched. Germline V gene sequence: CDR1 MDHEN, CDR2 SYDVKM. CDR3 in amino acids: CASSFFEGLAGGEEQYF. In DNA form, the CDR3 reads TGTGCCAGCAGTTTCTTCGAGGGACTAGCGGGAGGGGAGGAGCAGTACTTC. The whole variable domain, remainder taken from reference TRBV28 and TRBJ2-7, is DVKVTQSSRYLVKRTGEKVFLECVQDMDHENMFWYRQDPGLGLRLIYFSYDVKMKEKGDIPEGYSVSREKKERFSLILESASTNQTSMYLCASSFFEGLAGGEEQYFGPGTRLTVT.

The chain couples TRBV28 to TRBJ1-1; D remains ambiguous. Trimming shortened V by 3 bases and J by 8 bases, and 10 bases separated the two germline ends. The germline gives CDR1 MDHEN, CDR2 SYDVKM. The CDR3 length is 12 residues. This CDR3 is CASSLAGKEAFF. Here the CDR3 DNA reads TGTGCCAGCAGTTTGGCCGGGAAGGAAGCTTTCTTT. The full variable domain, completed using reference TRBV28 and TRBJ1-1, is DVKVTQSSRYLVKRTGEKVFLECVQDMDHENMFWYRQDPGLGLRLIYFSYDVKMKEKGDIPEGYSVSREKKERFSLILESASTNQTSMYLCASSLAGKEAFFGQGTRLTVV.